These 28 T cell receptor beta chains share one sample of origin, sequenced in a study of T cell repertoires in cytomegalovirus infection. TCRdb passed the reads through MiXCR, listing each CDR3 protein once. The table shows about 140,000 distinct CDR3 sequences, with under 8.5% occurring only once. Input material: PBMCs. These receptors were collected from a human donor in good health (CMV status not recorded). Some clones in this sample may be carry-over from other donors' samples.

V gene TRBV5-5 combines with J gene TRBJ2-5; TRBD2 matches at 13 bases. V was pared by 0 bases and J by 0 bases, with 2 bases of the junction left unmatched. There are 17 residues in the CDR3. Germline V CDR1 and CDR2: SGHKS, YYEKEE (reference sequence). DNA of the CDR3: TGTGCCAGCAGCTTGGGTGGGACTAGCGGGGACCAAGAGACCCAGTACTTC. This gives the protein CASSLGGTSGDQETQYF.

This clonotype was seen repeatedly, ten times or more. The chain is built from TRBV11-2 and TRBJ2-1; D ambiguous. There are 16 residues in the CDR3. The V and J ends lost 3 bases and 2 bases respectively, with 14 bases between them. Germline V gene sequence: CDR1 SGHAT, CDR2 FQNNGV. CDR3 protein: CASSLILGLAYNEQFF. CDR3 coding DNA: TGTGCCAGCAGCTTGATTTTGGGTCTTGCCTACAATGAGCAGTTCTTC. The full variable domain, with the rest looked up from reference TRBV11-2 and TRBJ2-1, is EAGVAQSPRYKIIEKRQSVAFWCNPISGHATLYWYQQILGQGPKLLIQFQNNGVVDDSQLPKDRFSAERLKGVDSTLKIQPAKLEDSAVYLCASSLILGLAYNEQFFGPGTRLTVL.

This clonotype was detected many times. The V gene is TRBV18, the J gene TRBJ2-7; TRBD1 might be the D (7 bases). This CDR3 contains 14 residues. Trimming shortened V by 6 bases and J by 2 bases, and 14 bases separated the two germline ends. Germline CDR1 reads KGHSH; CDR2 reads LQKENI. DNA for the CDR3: TGTGCCAGCTCGGAGGGGGCTACAACCTACGAGCAGTACTTC. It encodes CASSEGATTYEQYF.

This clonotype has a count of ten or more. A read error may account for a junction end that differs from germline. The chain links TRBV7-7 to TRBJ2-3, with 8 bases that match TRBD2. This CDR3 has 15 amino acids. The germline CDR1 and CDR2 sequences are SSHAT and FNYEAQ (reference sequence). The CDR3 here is CASSRGGGGRDTQYF. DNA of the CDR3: TGTGCTAGCAGTAGAGGCGGCGGGGGGAGAGATACGCAGTATTTT.

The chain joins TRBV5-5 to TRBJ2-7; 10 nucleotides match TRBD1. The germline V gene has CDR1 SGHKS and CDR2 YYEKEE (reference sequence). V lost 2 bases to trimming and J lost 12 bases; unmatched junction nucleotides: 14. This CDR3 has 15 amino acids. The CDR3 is CASSFLHGTGDYGYF. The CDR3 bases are TGTGCCAGCAGCTTTCTACACGGGACAGGGGATTACGGGTACTTC.

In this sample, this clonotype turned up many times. CDR3 nucleotides: TGCAGTGCTAGAGATGGGGGACTGACGAGTGAGCAGTTCTTC. Translating gives CSARDGGLTSEQFF. The chain has TRBV20-1 and TRBJ2-1; maybe TRBD2 (6 bases). The CDR3 totals 14 residues. CDR1 is DFQATT, CDR2 SNEGSKA, per germline (reference sequence). The V end was cut by 0 bases, the J end by 9 bases, with 15 bases between.

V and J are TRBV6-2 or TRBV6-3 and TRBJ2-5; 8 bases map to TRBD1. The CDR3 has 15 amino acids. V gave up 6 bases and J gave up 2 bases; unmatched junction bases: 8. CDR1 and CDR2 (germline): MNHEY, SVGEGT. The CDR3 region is CASSLANRGQETQYF. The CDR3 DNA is TGTGCCAGCAGCCTCGCCAACAGGGGGCAAGAGACCCAGTACTTC.

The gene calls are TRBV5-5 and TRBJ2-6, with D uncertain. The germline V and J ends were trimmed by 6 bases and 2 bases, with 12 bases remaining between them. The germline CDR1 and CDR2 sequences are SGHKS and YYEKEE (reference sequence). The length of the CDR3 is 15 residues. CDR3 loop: CASNLQRPGANVLTF. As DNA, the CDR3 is TGTGCCAGCAATTTACAGCGACCTGGGGCCAACGTCCTGACTTTC.

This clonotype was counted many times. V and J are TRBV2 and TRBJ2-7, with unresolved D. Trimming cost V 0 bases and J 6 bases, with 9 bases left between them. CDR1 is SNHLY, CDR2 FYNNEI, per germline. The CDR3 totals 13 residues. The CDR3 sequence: CASSEALSTEQYF. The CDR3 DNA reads TGTGCCAGCAGTGAAGCGCTTAGTACCGAGCAGTACTTC.

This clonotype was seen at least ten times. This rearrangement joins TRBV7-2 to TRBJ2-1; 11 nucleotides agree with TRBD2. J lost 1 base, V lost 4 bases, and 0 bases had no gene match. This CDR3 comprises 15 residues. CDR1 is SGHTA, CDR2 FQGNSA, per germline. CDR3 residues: CASSWTSGSYNEQFF. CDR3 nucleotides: TGTGCCAGCAGCTGGACTAGCGGGTCCTACAATGAGCAGTTCTTC.

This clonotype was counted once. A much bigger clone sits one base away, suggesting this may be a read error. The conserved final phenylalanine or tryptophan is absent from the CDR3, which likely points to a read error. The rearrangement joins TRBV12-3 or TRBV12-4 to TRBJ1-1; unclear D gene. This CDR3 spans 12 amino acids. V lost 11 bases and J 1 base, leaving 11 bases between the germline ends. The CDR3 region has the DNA TGTGCCTCTCGTCAGAGGAACACTGAAGCTTTCTTA. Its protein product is CASRQRNTEAFL.

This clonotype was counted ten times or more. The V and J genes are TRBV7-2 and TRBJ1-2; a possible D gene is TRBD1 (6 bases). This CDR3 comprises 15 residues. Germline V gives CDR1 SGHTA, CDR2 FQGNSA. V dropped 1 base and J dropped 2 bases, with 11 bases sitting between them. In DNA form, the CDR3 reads TGTGCCAGCAGCTTAGGGGTCACAGGGAACTATGGCTACACCTTC. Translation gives CASSLGVTGNYGYTF.

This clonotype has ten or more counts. As DNA, the CDR3 is TGTGCCAGCAGCGCCCGGACTAGCGGGGGGGTCGATACGCAGTATTTT. This codes for CASSARTSGGVDTQYF. V usage is TRBV7-2 and J usage is TRBJ2-3; 15 nucleotides agree with TRBD2. Germline V gives CDR1 SGHTA, CDR2 FQGNSA. Unmatched junction bases numbered 6, after V lost 5 bases and J lost 6 bases. The CDR3 length is 16 residues.

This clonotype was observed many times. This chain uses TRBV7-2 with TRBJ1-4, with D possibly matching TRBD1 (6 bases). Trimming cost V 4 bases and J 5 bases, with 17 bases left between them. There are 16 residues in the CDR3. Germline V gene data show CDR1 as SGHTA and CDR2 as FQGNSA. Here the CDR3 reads CASSSAGGHPNEKLFF. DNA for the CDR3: TGTGCCAGCAGCTCTGCCGGGGGACATCCAAATGAAAAACTGTTTTTT.

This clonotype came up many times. The CDR3 reads CASSENAGSNEQFF. CDR3 nucleotide sequence: TGTGCCAGCAGCGAAAACGCCGGGTCCAATGAGCAGTTCTTC. This chain links TRBV7-3 with TRBJ2-1; D ambiguous. Germline V gives CDR1 SGHTA, CDR2 FQGTGA. V was pared by 5 bases and J by 6 bases, with 14 bases between. The CDR3 is 14 residues long.

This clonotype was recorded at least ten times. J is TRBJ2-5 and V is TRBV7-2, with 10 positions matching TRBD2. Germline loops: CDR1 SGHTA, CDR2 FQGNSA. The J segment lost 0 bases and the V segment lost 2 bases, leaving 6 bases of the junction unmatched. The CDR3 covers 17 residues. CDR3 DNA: TGTGCCAGCAGCTTACCCCGTAGCGGGGGGTACCAAGAGACCCAGTACTTC. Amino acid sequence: CASSLPRSGGYQETQYF. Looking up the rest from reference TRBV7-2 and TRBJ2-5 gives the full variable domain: GAGVSQSPSNKVTEKGKDVELRCDPISGHTALYWYRQSLGQGLEFLIYFQGNSAPDKSGLPSDRFSAERTGGSVSTLTIQRTQQEDSAVYLCASSLPRSGGYQETQYFGPGTRLLVL.

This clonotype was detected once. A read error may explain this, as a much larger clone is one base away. In DNA form, the CDR3 reads TGTGCCAGCCGCTTTGCGGGGAACAAGGGCGCCGGGGAGCTGTTTTTT. It translates to CASRFAGNKGAGELFF. The rearrangement links TRBV5-5 to TRBJ2-2, with D possibly matching TRBD2 (6 bases). This CDR3 contains 16 residues. Germline V gene data show CDR1 as SGHKS and CDR2 as YYEKEE (reference sequence).

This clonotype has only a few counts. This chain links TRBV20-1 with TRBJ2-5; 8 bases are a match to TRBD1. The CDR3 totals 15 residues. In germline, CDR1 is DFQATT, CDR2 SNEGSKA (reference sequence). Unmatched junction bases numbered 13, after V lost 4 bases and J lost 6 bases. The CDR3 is CSATTDRGSMKTQYF. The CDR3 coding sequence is TGCAGTGCTACCACTGACAGGGGCAGTATGAAGACCCAGTACTTC.

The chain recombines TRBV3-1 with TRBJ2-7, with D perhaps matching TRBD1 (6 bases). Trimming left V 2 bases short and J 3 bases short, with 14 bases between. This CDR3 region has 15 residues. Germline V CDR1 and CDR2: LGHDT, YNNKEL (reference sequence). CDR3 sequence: CASSQSPGQNYEQYF. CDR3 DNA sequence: TGTGCCAGCAGCCAAAGCCCGGGACAAAACTACGAGCAGTACTTC.

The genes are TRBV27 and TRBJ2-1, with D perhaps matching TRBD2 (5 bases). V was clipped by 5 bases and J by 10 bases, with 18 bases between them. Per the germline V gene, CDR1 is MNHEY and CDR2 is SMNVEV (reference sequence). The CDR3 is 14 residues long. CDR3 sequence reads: CASSPPGRGREQFF. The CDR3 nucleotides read TGTGCCAGCAGTCCCCCCGGTCGGGGTAGAGAGCAGTTCTTC.

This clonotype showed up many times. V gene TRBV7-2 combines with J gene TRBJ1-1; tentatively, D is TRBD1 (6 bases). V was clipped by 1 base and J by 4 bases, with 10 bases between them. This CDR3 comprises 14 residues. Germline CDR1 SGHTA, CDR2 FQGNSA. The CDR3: CASSLETGSTEAFF. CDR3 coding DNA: TGTGCCAGCAGCTTAGAAACAGGGAGCACTGAAGCTTTCTTT.

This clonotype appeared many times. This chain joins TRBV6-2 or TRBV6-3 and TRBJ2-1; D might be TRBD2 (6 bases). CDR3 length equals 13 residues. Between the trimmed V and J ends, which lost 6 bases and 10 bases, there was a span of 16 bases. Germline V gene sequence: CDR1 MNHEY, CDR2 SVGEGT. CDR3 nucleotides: TGTGCCAGCAGCCCAATCGGGGGTCGAGAGCAGTTCTTC. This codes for CASSPIGGREQFF.

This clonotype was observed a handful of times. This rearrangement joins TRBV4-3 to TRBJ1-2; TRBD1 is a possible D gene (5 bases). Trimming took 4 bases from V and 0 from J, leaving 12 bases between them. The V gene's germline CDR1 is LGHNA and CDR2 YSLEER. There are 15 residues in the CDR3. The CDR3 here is CASSRSRDPNYGYTF. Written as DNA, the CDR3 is TGCGCCAGCAGCCGGAGCAGGGATCCTAACTATGGCTACACCTTC.

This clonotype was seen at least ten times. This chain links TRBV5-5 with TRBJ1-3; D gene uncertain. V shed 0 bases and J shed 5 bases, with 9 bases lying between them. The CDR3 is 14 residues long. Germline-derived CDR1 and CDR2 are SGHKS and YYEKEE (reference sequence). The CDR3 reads CASSLDPERNTIYF. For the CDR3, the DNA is TGTGCCAGCAGCTTGGATCCAGAAAGAAACACCATATATTTT.

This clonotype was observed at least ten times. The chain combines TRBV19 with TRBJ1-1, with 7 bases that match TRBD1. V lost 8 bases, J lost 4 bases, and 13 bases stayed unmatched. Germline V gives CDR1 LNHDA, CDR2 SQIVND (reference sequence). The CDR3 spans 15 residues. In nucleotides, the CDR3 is TGTGCCAGTGCTCCGGGACAGATGTGGGTCACTGAAGCTTTCTTT. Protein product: CASAPGQMWVTEAFF.

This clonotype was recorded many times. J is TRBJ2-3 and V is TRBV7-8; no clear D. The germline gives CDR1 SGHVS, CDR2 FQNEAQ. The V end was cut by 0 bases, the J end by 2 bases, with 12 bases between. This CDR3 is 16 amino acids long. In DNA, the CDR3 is TGTGCCAGCAGCTTAGCTTTAAGACAAGCCACAGATACGCAGTATTTT. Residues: CASSLALRQATDTQYF. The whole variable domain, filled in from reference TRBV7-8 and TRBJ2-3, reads GAGVSQSPRYKVAKRGQDVALRCDPISGHVSLFWYQQALGQGPEFLTYFQNEAQLDKSGLPSDRFFAERPEGSVSTLKIQRTQQEDSAVYLCASSLALRQATDTQYFGPGTRLTVL.

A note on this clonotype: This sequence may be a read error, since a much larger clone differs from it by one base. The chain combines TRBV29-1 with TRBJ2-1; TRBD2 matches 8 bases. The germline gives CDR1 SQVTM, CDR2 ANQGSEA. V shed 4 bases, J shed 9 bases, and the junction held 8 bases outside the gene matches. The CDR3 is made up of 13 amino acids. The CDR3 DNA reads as TGCAGCGTTGTAGGACTAGCTGGGGGTGAGCAGTTCTTC. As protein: CSVVGLAGGEQFF.

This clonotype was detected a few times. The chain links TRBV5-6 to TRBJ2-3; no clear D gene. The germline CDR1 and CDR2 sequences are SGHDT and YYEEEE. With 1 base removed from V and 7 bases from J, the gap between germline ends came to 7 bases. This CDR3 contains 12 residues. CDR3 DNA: TGTGCCAGCAGCTTGTTTGGATATACGCAGTATTTT. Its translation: CASSLFGYTQYF.